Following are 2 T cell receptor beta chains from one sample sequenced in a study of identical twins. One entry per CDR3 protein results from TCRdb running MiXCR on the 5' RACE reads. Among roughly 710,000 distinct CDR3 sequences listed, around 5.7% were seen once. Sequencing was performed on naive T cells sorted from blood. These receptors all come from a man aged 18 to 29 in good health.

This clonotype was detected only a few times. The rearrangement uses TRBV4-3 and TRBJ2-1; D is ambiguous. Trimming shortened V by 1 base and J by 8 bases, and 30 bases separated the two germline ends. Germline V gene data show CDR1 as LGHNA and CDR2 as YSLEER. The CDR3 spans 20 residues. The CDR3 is CASSQVVCWVRLPGSDEQFF. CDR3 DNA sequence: TGCGCCAGCAGCCAAGTTGTATGTTGGGTGCGCCTACCCGGTTCCGATGAGCAGTTCTTC.

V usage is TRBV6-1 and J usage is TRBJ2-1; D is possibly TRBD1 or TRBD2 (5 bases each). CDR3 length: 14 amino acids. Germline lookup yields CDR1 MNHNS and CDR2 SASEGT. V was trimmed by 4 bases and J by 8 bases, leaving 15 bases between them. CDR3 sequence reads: CASSVVRDLDEQFF. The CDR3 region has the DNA TGTGCCAGCAGTGTAGTCAGGGACCTGGATGAGCAGTTCTTC.